A single sample gave rise to the 5 T cell receptor beta chains below, sequenced in a study of T cell responses to AZD1222 COVID-19 vaccine. Some clones are missing from TCRdb's copy, which holds only in-frame ones; the method was immunoSEQ multiplex PCR. The sample carries about 130,000 clones, 85% to 95% recorded once. Sequenced material: peripheral blood, taken on day 0 of AZD1222 vaccination. The receptors stem from an adult in good health.

The chain joins TRBV27 to TRBJ2-7; weak D call: TRBD1 (6 bases). CDR1 MNHEY and CDR2 SMNVEV come from the germline V gene (reference sequence). V was pared by 8 bases and J by 5 bases, with 13 bases between. The CDR3 runs to 12 residues. The CDR3 loop is CASGTGIHEQYF. CDR3 in DNA: TGTGCCAGCGGAACAGGGATCCACGAGCAGTACTTC.

The V gene is TRBV24-1, the J gene TRBJ2-5; 11 nucleotides agree with TRBD2. The CDR3 has 18 residues. V was clipped by 3 bases and J by 2 bases; unmatched bases: 10. In germline, CDR1 is KGHDR, CDR2 SFDVKD. DNA for the CDR3: TGTGCCACCAGTGATCAACACCTAGCGGGGGGTAGACAAGAGACCCAGTACTTC. Amino acids: CATSDQHLAGGRQETQYF.

The chain joins TRBV7-2 to TRBJ2-7, with 7 bases aligning to TRBD1. Germline CDR1 is SGHTA and CDR2 is FQGNSA. The CDR3 sequence is 15 residues long. J was trimmed by 6 bases and V by 5 bases; bases with no gene match: 13. The CDR3 loop is CASSARQGGGAEQYF. The CDR3 bases are TGTGCCAGCAGCGCGAGACAGGGTGGCGGTGCCGAGCAGTACTTC.

The chain recombines TRBV7-6 with TRBJ2-1; D possibly corresponds to TRBD2 (6 bases). CDR3 size: 15 residues. V was pared by 1 base and J by 6 bases, with 13 bases between. Germline assignment: CDR1 SGHVS and CDR2 FNYEAQ. CDR3 amino acids: CASSLGGEAGNEQFF. Written as DNA, the CDR3 is TGTGCCAGCAGCTTAGGGGGGGAGGCAGGCAATGAGCAGTTCTTC.

The chain combines TRBV5-1 with TRBJ2-3; 8 bases agree with TRBD2. The germline CDR1 and CDR2 sequences are SGHRS and YFSETQ. The CDR3 is 15 amino acids. V was clipped by 5 bases and J by 5 bases; unmatched bases: 10. Written as DNA, the CDR3 is TGCGCCAGCAGTTGGCGAGCGGGAGAGGGAGATACGCAGTATTTT. Translating it yields CASSWRAGEGDTQYF.